This T cell receptor (beta chain) comes out of a study of OX40 agonist ivuxolimab in advanced cancers. Study-wide background: Three patients, one with hepatocellular carcinoma and two with cutaneous melanoma, responded partially.

General study results and limits: Clones of CD4+ and CD8+ blood T cells grew by week 6 at doses of 0.1 to 3.0 mg/kg.

With respect to this clone: What it binds is unknown.

Produced via immunoSEQ multiplex PCR; TCRdb's table is partial and in-frame only. This sample has over 150,000 clones, with 85% to 95% found just once. Losses at the gene ends were 2 bases for V and 6 bases for J; bases not matched to a gene: 6. The CDR3 is made up of 16 amino acids. CDR1 LGHNA and CDR2 YSLEER come from the germline V gene. The sequences come from CD4+ or CD8+ T cells sorted from blood, collected in a trial of the OX40 agonist ivuxolimab. The V and J genes are TRBV4-3 and TRBJ2-2; 10 bases map to TRBD1. This sequence originates from an adult with an advanced solid tumor such as melanoma, head and neck, liver or kidney cancer. CDR3 region: CASSQSGQGIPGELFF. The CDR3 nucleotides are TGCGCCAGCAGCCAATCGGGACAGGGGATTCCCGGGGAGCTGTTTTTT.